The T cell receptor (beta chain) described here comes from a study of blood T cells in healthy people across ages. Total RNA extracted from each sample amounted to at least 6 micrograms. The CDR3 runs to 16 residues. Trimming removed 4 bases from V and 7 bases from J; junction bases left unmatched: 12. Germline V lookup: CDR1 SGDLS, CDR2 YYNGEE. A second PCR of about 7 to 12 cycles used a sample-barcoded 5' primer and a J-beta primer mix. A tag from a template-switch adaptor with 12 random nucleotides marked each cDNA molecule. TCRdb re-analysed the 5' RACE reads in MiXCR, keeping a single row per CDR3 protein. The sample records over 600,000 distinct CDR3 sequences, more than 55% being singletons.

The sequence was collected from a middle-aged man in good health. Sequenced sample: blood. The chain uses TRBV9 and TRBJ2-3; 10 bases are shared with TRBD1. The CDR3 sequence is CASSLSGTGVSHTQYF. In nucleotides, the CDR3 is TGTGCCAGCAGCCTTTCTGGGACAGGGGTCAGTCATACGCAGTATTTT.